The 21 T cell receptor beta chains below were found in one sample sequenced in a study of blood T cell repertoires in COVID-19. Profiled with immunoSEQ multiplex PCR; TCRdb holds only in-frame clones, not every one. This table has more than 150,000 clones, around 83% appearing once. The sample comprised peripheral blood. The receptor set was obtained from a woman aged 50 to 65 with acute or convalescent COVID-19.

The chain uses TRBV6-5 and TRBJ2-7, with D maybe TRBD1 (6 bases). Germline CDR1 and CDR2: MNHEY and SVGAGI. The germline V and J ends were trimmed by 5 bases and 0 bases, with 14 bases remaining between them. CDR3 length: 15 residues. CDR3 nucleotides: TGTGCCAGCAGTCGGGACATGCCCTACTCCTACGAGCAGTACTTC. Its protein product is CASSRDMPYSYEQYF.

The rearrangement uses TRBV24-1 and TRBJ1-5; 7 positions agree with TRBD1. In germline, CDR1 is KGHDR, CDR2 SFDVKD. This CDR3 comprises 14 residues. Trimming cost V 4 bases and J 7 bases; bases outside gene matches: 6. The CDR3 sequence is CATSETGIGQPQHF. CDR3 DNA sequence: TGTGCCACCAGTGAGACAGGGATCGGCCAGCCCCAGCATTTT.

This clone showed up just once. This chain joins TRBV7-9 and TRBJ2-7, with a possible D match to TRBD1 (5 bases). The V and J ends lost 1 base and 0 bases respectively, with 10 bases between them. CDR3 length equals 15 residues. The germline V gene has CDR1 SEHNR and CDR2 FQNEAQ (reference sequence). The chain's CDR3 is CASSLDRSSSYEQYF. The CDR3, as DNA: TGTGCCAGCAGCTTAGACAGGTCGAGCTCCTACGAGCAGTACTTC.

The chain couples TRBV6-5 to TRBJ1-5; TRBD1 agrees at 8 bases. The V gene's germline CDR1 is MNHEY and CDR2 SVGAGI. Unmatched junction bases numbered 10, after V lost 4 bases and J lost 5 bases. The CDR3 is 16 residues long. CDR3 in amino acids: CASSSSPGQAYQPQHF. For the CDR3, the DNA is TGTGCCAGCAGTTCCTCCCCGGGACAGGCCTATCAGCCCCAGCATTTT.

This chain connects TRBV7-9 to TRBJ1-6, with a tentative D call TRBD1 (5 bases). The CDR3 contains 14 residues. With 1 base removed from V and 12 bases from J, the gap between germline ends came to 13 bases. Germline V lookup: CDR1 SEHNR, CDR2 FQNEAQ (reference sequence). The CDR3 sequence: CASSLDGGWRPLHF. CDR3 nucleotide sequence: TGTGCCAGCAGCTTAGATGGGGGGTGGAGACCCCTCCACTTT.

This clone occurred a few times. The chain couples TRBV30 to TRBJ2-5; possibly TRBD2 for D (5 bases). V was shortened by 5 bases and J by 3 bases, with 13 bases between the two germline ends. This CDR3 is 13 amino acids long. Germline assignment: CDR1 GTSNPN and CDR2 SVGIG (reference sequence). CDR3 in amino acids: CAWEHAGEETQYF. The CDR3 DNA reads as TGTGCCTGGGAACATGCGGGCGAAGAGACCCAGTACTTC.

This chain connects TRBV28 to TRBJ2-1, with unresolved D. Germline CDR1 reads MDHEN; CDR2 reads SYDVKM. The V and J ends lost 4 bases and 9 bases respectively, with 10 bases between them. The CDR3 extends over 12 amino acids. CDR3 loop: CASSSQASEQFF. The CDR3 DNA follows: TGTGCCAGCAGTTCCCAGGCATCTGAGCAGTTCTTC. The complete variable domain, with remaining parts taken from reference TRBV28 and TRBJ2-1, reads DVKVTQSSRYLVKRTGEKVFLECVQDMDHENMFWYRQDPGLGLRLIYFSYDVKMKEKGDIPEGYSVSREKKERFSLILESASTNQTSMYLCASSSQASEQFFGPGTRLTVL.

The chain employs TRBV7-6 and TRBJ2-7; D is uncertain. Germline-derived CDR1 and CDR2 are SGHVS and FNYEAQ. V was trimmed by 1 base and J by 1 base, leaving 14 bases between them. The CDR3 is made up of 16 amino acids. DNA of the CDR3: TGTGCCAGCAGCTTAGGGGCAGGTGAAGGATCCTACGAGCAGTACTTC. Translated, it gives CASSLGAGEGSYEQYF.

This chain joins TRBV2 and TRBJ2-7, with a possible D match to TRBD1 (6 bases). Trimming removed 2 bases at V and 8 bases at J, with 13 bases between. The CDR3 covers 13 residues. CDR1 SNHLY and CDR2 FYNNEI come from the germline V gene. DNA for the CDR3: TGTGCCAGCAGTGAATACCAGGGGCGGAAGCAGTACTTC. Protein product: CASSEYQGRKQYF. Filled out from reference TRBV2 and TRBJ2-7, the complete variable domain reads EPEVTQTPSHQVTQMGQEVILRCVPISNHLYFYWYRQILGQKVEFLVSFYNNEISEKSEIFDDQFSVERPDGSNFTLKIRSTKLEDSAMYFCASSEYQGRKQYFGPGTRLTVT.

This sequence joins TRBV9 and TRBJ1-4; possibly TRBD1 for D (6 bases). The CDR3 runs to 15 residues. V was trimmed by 0 bases and J by 2 bases, leaving 8 bases between them. CDR1 and CDR2 (germline): SGDLS, YYNGEE. This chain's CDR3 is CASSVAGGTNEKLFF. The CDR3 region has the DNA TGTGCCAGCAGCGTAGCTGGGGGCACTAATGAAAAACTGTTTTTT.

Remarks on this clone: The junction differs from germline at one of its ends, possibly a read error. The chain links TRBV24-1 to TRBJ1-2, with D uncertain. The germline CDR1 and CDR2 sequences are KGHDR and SFDVKD. This CDR3 has 12 residues. CDR3 loop: CATSDSDYGYTF. Here the CDR3 DNA reads TGTGCTACCAGTGATTCTGACTATGGCTACACCTTC.

This clone came up once. The V and J genes are TRBV7-3 and TRBJ1-1, with 7 positions matching TRBD1. The length of the CDR3 is 12 residues. CDR1 is SGHTA, CDR2 FQGTGA, per germline. With V trimmed by 5 bases and J by 7 bases, 4 bases remained unmatched. The CDR3, as DNA: TGTGCCAGCAGCCCAGGGACAGTTGAAGCTTTCTTT. Translation gives CASSPGTVEAFF.

V and J are TRBV11-2 and TRBJ1-4; D gene uncertain. The CDR3 sequence is 15 residues long. Trimming took 2 bases from V and 3 from J, leaving 10 bases between them. CDR1 and CDR2 (germline): SGHAT, FQNNGV. CDR3 sequence: CASSLLGGPNEKLFF. The DNA for the CDR3 is TGTGCCAGCAGCTTACTAGGAGGGCCTAATGAAAAACTGTTTTTT.

In its sample, this clone was seen a few times. The rearrangement joins TRBV28 to TRBJ2-3, with TRBD1 identical over 7 bases. The CDR3 spans 15 residues. Germline V gene lookup returns CDR1 MDHEN and CDR2 SYDVKM. V was clipped by 7 bases and J by 3 bases; unmatched bases: 10. The CDR3 nucleotides are TGTGCCAGCACCGCTTTGACAGGGAGAACAGATACGCAGTATTTT. Translated, it gives CASTALTGRTDTQYF.

The V call is TRBV3-1 (or the pseudogene TRBV3-2), the J call TRBJ2-5; TRBD2 matches 14 bases. Unmatched junction bases numbered 10, after V lost 5 bases and J lost 2 bases. There are 18 residues in the CDR3. CDR1 is LGHDT and CDR2 is YNNKEL in the germline V gene (reference sequence). The CDR3 nucleotides are TGTGCCAGCAGCTCCCCCGGGACTAGCGGGAGCTTACAAGAGACCCAGTACTTC. Residues: CASSSPGTSGSLQETQYF.

The chain is built from TRBV12-3 or TRBV12-4 and TRBJ1-5; D uncertain. Trimming shortened V by 3 bases and J by 5 bases, and 8 bases separated the two germline ends. The CDR3 extends over 13 amino acids. The CDR3 nucleotides read TGTGCCAGCAGTTTGAGGGTTGATCAGCCCCAGCATTTT. Protein sequence: CASSLRVDQPQHF.

The V gene is TRBV4-2, the J gene TRBJ1-1; TRBD1 matches 8 bases. This CDR3 region has 15 residues. The V gene's germline CDR1 is LGHNA and CDR2 YNFKEQ. After removal of 4 bases from V and 4 bases from J, the junction contained 8 bases not matched to a gene. The CDR3: CASSPRQGSGTEAFF. CDR3 in DNA: TGTGCCAGCAGCCCACGACAGGGGAGCGGCACTGAAGCTTTCTTT.

J is TRBJ2-1 and V is TRBV6-2 or TRBV6-3; TRBD2 aligns across 11 bases. The junction had 7 bases not matched to a gene; V was cut back by 3 bases and J by 9 bases. CDR1 and CDR2 (germline): MNHEY, SVGEGT. The CDR3 contains 15 residues. CDR3 bases: TGTGCCAGCAGTTATGGGACTAGCGGACTTGGTGAGCAGTTCTTC. This translates into CASSYGTSGLGEQFF.

This clone was observed a single time. The genes are TRBV6-1 and TRBJ1-6; weak D call: TRBD1 (6 bases). V gave up 0 bases and J gave up 6 bases, with 6 bases separating them. Germline-derived CDR1 and CDR2 are MNHNS and SASEGT. The CDR3 spans 14 residues. CDR3 residues: CASSEADSNSPLHF. The CDR3 DNA is TGTGCCAGCAGTGAAGCGGACAGTAATTCACCCCTCCACTTT.

This clone showed up just a few times. J is TRBJ1-2 and V is TRBV3-1 (or the pseudogene TRBV3-2); D is unclear. CDR1 and CDR2 (germline): LGHDT, YNNKEL (reference sequence). Deletions cut 7 bases from V and 1 base from J, with 7 bases between. CDR3 length equals 12 residues. The CDR3 loop is CASTRGNYGYTF. CDR3 DNA sequence: TGTGCCAGCACCCGAGGTAACTATGGCTACACCTTC.

This clone appeared a single time. The chain links TRBV6-5 to TRBJ1-2; possible D gene TRBD1, 5 bases. V lost 2 bases and J lost 4, with 11 bases in between. The CDR3 covers 14 residues. The V gene's germline CDR1 is MNHEY and CDR2 SVGAGI. The CDR3 is CASSYGRASYGYTF. The CDR3 nucleotides are TGTGCCAGCAGTTACGGCAGGGCCTCCTATGGCTACACCTTC.